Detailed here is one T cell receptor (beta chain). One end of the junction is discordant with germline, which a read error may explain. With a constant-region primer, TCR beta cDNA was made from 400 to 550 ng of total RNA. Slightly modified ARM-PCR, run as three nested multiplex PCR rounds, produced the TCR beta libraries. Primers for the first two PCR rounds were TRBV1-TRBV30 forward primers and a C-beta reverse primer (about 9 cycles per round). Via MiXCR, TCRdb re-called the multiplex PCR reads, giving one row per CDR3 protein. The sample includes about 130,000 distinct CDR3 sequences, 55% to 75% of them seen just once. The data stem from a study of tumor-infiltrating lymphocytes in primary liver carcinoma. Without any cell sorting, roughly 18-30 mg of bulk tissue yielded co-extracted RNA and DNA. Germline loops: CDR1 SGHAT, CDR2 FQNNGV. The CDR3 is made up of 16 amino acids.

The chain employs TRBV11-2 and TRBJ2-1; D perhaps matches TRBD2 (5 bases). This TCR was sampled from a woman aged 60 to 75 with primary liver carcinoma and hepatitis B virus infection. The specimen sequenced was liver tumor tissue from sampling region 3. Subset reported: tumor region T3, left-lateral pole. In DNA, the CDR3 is TGCGTCAGCAGCCGACTAAACCCCGAGGTTGCCGATGAGCAGTTCTTC. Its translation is CVSSRLNPEVADEQFF. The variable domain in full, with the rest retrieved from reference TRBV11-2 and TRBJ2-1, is EAGVAQSPRYKIIEKRQSVAFWCNPISGHATLYWYQQILGQGPKLLIQFQNNGVVDDSQLPKDRFSAERLKGVDSTLKIQPAKLEDSAVYLCVSSRLNPEVADEQFFGPGTRLTVL.